This T cell receptor beta chain was found in a study of T cell changes during pregnancy in multiple sclerosis. Assay used: immunoSEQ multiplex PCR; TCRdb lists only in-frame clones, some missing. The table includes fewer than 13,000 clones, 83% detected once. V lost 4 bases and J 4 bases, leaving 11 bases between the germline ends. The germline V gene has CDR1 LNHNV and CDR2 YYDKDF (reference sequence). The CDR3 has 13 amino acids. The source is a female donor in good health, enrolled as a control in a pregnancy study. The chain recombines TRBV15 with TRBJ2-7, with a weak D call TRBD1 (5 bases). The sample here was CD8+ T cells from peripheral blood mononuclear cells, taken in the third trimester of pregnancy. The CDR3 bases are TGTGCCACCAGCACCCGGACAACTTACGAGCAGTACTTC. It is translated as CATSTRTTYEQYF.